This TCR beta chain was captured by sequencing in a study of blood T cell repertoires in COVID-19. In germline, CDR1 is LNHDA, CDR2 SQIVND (reference sequence). CDR3 length: 13 amino acids. Trimming pared 8 bases from V and 6 bases from J, leaving 17 bases between. In the original workflow: Amplification of reference gene primers was used by the study to estimate nucleated cell counts. Repertoires were generated with immunoSEQ multiplex PCR, while TCRdb's copy carries only in-frame clones and drops some. Clone size and the V and J calls come from that table; the DNA yielded D and trimming. The table shows some 200,000 clones, with 70% to 80% occurring only once.

Sequencing was done on a sample of PBMCs or T cells enriched from blood (not recorded which). The J gene is TRBJ2-7, the V gene TRBV19; no clear D gene. The receptor was isolated from a woman in her fifties or sixties who had recovered from COVID-19. CDR3 amino acids: CASHGALLSEQYF. The CDR3 DNA is TGTGCCAGTCACGGAGCCCTATTATCCGAGCAGTACTTC.